This entry lists 8 T cell receptor beta chains sequenced from one sample in a study of blood T cell repertoires in COVID-19. Libraries were prepared by immunoSEQ multiplex PCR; TCRdb keeps only in-frame clonotypes and omits some of them. This sample has about 50,000 clones, with roughly 84% found just once. The sample comprised peripheral blood. The receptor set was obtained from a human donor in a cohort sampled during active COVID-19.

Of note for this clone: The junction and the germline gene differ at one end; a read error may be behind it. The CDR3 region has the DNA TGTGCCAGCAGCGTAAAGTTAGCGGGAGTCGAACACCGGGGAGCTGTTTTT. It encodes CASSVKLAGVEHRGAVF. V and J are TRBV9 and TRBJ2-2, with 9 bases aligning to TRBD2. This CDR3 has 17 residues. Germline-derived CDR1 and CDR2 are SGDLS and YYNGEE.

The chain's CDR3 is CASSSRDRVNTGELFF. CDR3 sequence (DNA): TGCGCCAGCAGCTCCCGGGACAGGGTGAACACCGGGGAGCTGTTTTTT. This chain connects TRBV5-1 to TRBJ2-2; 9 nucleotides align to TRBD1. Germline V lookup: CDR1 SGHRS, CDR2 YFSETQ. V trimming: 3 bases; J trimming: 1 base; junction bases outside the gene matches: 4. This CDR3 has 16 amino acids.

The rearrangement links TRBV19 to TRBJ2-2, with TRBD1 identical over 8 bases. Losses at the gene ends were 0 bases for V and 3 bases for J; bases not matched to a gene: 9. Germline CDR1 reads LNHDA; CDR2 reads SQIVND (reference sequence). The CDR3 runs 18 residues. CDR3 amino acids: CASSIDSQGARDTGELFF. The CDR3 region has the DNA TGTGCCAGTAGTATAGATAGTCAGGGGGCAAGGGACACCGGGGAGCTGTTTTTT. The whole variable domain, filled in from reference TRBV19 and TRBJ2-2, reads DGGITQSPKYLFRKEGQNVTLSCEQNLNHDAMYWYRQDPGQGLRLIYYSQIVNDFQKGDIAEGYSVSREKKESFPLTVTSAQKNPTAFYLCASSIDSQGARDTGELFFGEGSRLTVL.

The chain has TRBV21-1 and TRBJ1-1; the table's TRBD1 call for D was not verified on the DNA. TRBV21-1 is marked as a pseudogene. This CDR3 region has 15 residues. The CDR3 protein is CASSKGAGLNTEAFF. In DNA form, the CDR3 reads TGTGCCAGCAGCAAAGGGGCAGGGTTGAACACTGAAGCTTTCTTT.

V usage is TRBV6-5 and J usage is TRBJ1-2, with 8 bases matching TRBD1. CDR3 size: 14 residues. V was clipped by 4 bases and J by 7 bases; unmatched bases: 8. From germline, CDR1 is MNHEY and CDR2 SVGAGI. DNA of the CDR3: TGTGCCAGCAGTTCCCCGCAGGGGGCGGGTGGCTACACCTTC. Its protein is CASSSPQGAGGYTF.

This sequence joins TRBV4-1 and TRBJ1-4, with D possibly TRBD1 on 5 matching bases. The V and J ends lost 3 bases and 0 bases respectively, with 11 bases between them. The germline V gene encodes CDR1 MGHRA and CDR2 YSYEKL. The CDR3 has 16 amino acids. The CDR3 sequence is CASSQEDSATNEKLFF. The CDR3 bases are TGCGCCAGCAGCCAGGAAGACAGTGCAACTAATGAAAAACTGTTTTTT.

V usage is TRBV28 and J usage is TRBJ2-7, with 14 bases identical to TRBD2. The CDR3 extends over 16 amino acids. Germline trimming cut 5 bases from V and 5 bases from J; bases unmatched to any gene: 8. From germline, CDR1 is MDHEN and CDR2 SYDVKM. CDR3 sequence: CASSTAGLAGDHEQYF. CDR3 DNA: TGTGCCAGCAGTACCGCGGGACTAGCGGGAGACCACGAGCAGTACTTC.

The chain employs TRBV10-3 and TRBJ2-7, with D possibly TRBD1 on 6 matching bases. Germline V gene sequence: CDR1 ENHRY, CDR2 SYGVKD. Trimming stripped 5 bases from V and 1 base from J, with 15 bases between. The CDR3 contains 15 residues. Here the CDR3 DNA reads TGTGCCATCAGTAACCACCGGGACAAATCCTACGAGCAGTACTTC. Translating gives CAISNHRDKSYEQYF.